This T cell receptor beta chain was captured by sequencing in a study of vaccination and CD4 T cells after COVID-19. Study summary: It was a median around 92 days after diagnosis, with a range of 35 to 161, that post-COVID samples were drawn. Researchers treated cells with overlapping spike peptides taken from SARS-CoV-2, HCoV-NL63, HCoV-OC43 and HCoV-229E.

The V gene's germline CDR1 is LNHNV and CDR2 YYDKDF (reference sequence). Trimming stripped 1 base from V and 6 bases from J, with 19 bases between. This CDR3 region has 17 residues. General observations from the study: Spike mono-reactivity was found in 304 of the 307 vaccine-specific clones identified in convalescent patients.

Cultured CD4+ T cell DNA underwent sequencing with the Oncomine TCR Beta short-read assay. One entry per CDR3 protein results from TCRdb running MiXCR on the PCR reads. This sample yields 12,000 or so distinct CDR3 sequences, of which 55% to 60% are seen a single time; roughly 15% belongs to the top ten. With regard to this clonotype: The antigen is unknown.

Specified treatment: approximately 9-day PBMC culture with coronavirus spike peptide pools or control peptides (ViraFEST assay). Wells contained 1.8 million or so PBMCs each, and these were cultured with 8 to 10 IU/ml IL-2 and approximately 10 ug/ml peptide pools. This clonotype was sampled from a human donor who had recovered from COVID-19. The rearrangement uses TRBV15 and TRBJ2-1; the D gene is possibly TRBD2 (7 bases). The specimen sequenced was CD4+ T cells from blood, cultured in vitro. CDR3 sequence (DNA): TGTGCCACCAGCAGAGCGGGGAGGGGGGGACCCCTCAATGAGCAGTTCTTC. It encodes CATSRAGRGGPLNEQFF.